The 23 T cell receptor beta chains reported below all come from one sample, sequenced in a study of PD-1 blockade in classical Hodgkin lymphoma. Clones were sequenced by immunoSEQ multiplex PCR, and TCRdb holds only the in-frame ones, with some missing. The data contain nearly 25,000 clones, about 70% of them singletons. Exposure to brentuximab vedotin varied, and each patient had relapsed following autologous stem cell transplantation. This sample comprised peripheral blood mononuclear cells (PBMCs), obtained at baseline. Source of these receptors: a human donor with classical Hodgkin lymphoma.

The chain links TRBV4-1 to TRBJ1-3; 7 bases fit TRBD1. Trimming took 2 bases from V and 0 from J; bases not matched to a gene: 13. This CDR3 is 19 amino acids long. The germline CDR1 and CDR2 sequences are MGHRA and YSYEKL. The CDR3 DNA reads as TGCGCCAGCAGCCAATCGAGCACCGGGACAGAAGCCTCTGGAAACACCATATATTTT. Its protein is CASSQSSTGTEASGNTIYF.

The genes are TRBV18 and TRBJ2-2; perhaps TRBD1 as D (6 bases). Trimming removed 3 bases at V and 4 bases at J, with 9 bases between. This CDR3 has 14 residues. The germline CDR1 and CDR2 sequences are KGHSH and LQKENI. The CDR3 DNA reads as TGTGCCAGCTCACCGAGGACAGCCACCGGGGAGCTGTTTTTT. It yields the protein CASSPRTATGELFF.

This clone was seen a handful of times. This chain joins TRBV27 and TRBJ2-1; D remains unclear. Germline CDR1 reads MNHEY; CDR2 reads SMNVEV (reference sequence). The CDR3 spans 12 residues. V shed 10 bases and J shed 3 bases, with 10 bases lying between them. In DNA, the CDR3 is TGTGCCACCAGACCGGGCTACAATGAGCAGTTCTTC. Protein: CATRPGYNEQFF.

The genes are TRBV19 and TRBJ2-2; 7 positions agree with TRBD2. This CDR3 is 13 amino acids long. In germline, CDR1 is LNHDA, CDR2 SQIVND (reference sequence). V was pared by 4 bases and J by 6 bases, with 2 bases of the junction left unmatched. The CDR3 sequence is CASSSGGPGELFF. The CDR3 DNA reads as TGTGCCAGTAGTAGCGGGGGACCCGGGGAGCTGTTTTTT.

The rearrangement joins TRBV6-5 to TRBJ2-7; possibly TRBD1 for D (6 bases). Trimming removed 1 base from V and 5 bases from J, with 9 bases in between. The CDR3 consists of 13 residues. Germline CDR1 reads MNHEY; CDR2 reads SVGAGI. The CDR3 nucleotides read TGTGCCAGCAGTTACTACAGGGAAAACGAGCAGTACTTC. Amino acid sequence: CASSYYRENEQYF.

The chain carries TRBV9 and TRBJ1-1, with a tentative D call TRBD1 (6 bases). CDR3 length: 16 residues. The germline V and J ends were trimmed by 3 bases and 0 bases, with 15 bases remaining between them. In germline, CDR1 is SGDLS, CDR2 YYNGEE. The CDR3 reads CASSGSGAYMNTEAFF. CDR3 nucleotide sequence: TGTGCCAGCAGCGGATCAGGGGCATACATGAACACTGAAGCTTTCTTT. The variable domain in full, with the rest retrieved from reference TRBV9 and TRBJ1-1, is DSGVTQTPKHLITATGQRVTLRCSPRSGDLSVYWYQQSLDQGLQFLIQYYNGEERAKGNILERFSAQQFPDLHSELNLSSLELGDSALYFCASSGSGAYMNTEAFFGQGTRLTVV.

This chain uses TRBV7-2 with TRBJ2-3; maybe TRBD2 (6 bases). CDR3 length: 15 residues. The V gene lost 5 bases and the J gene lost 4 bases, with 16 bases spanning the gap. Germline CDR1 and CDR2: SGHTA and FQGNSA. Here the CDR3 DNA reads TGTGCCAGCAGCCTGGCCCGGGGGTTCCCAGATACGCAGTATTTT. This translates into CASSLARGFPDTQYF.

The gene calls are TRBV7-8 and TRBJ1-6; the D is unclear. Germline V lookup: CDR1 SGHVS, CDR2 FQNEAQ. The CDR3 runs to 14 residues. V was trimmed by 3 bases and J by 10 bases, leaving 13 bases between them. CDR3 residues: CASSLAGLYSPLHF. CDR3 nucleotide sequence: TGTGCCAGCAGCTTGGCGGGTCTGTACTCACCCCTCCACTTT.

The CDR3, as DNA: TGTGCCAGCAGTTTAATGGTTGGGGAGAATGAGCAGTTCTTC. Its translation is CASSLMVGENEQFF. The chain links TRBV27 to TRBJ2-1, with a possible D match to TRBD2 (5 bases). The length of the CDR3 is 14 residues. V dropped 2 bases and J dropped 7 bases, with 12 bases sitting between them. Germline CDR1 and CDR2: MNHEY and SMNVEV (reference sequence).

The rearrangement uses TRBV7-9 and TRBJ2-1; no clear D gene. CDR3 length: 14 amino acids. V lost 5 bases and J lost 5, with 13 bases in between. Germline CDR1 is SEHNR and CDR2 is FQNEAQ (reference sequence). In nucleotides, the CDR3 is TGTGCCAGCAGCGGAGTAGCCGTAGACAATGAGCAGTTCTTC. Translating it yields CASSGVAVDNEQFF.

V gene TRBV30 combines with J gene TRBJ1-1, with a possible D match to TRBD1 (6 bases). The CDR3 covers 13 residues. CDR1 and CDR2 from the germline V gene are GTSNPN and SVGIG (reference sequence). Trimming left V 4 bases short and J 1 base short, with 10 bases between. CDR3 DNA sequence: TGTGCCTGGACCGAGGACAGGAACACTGAAGCTTTCTTT. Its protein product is CAWTEDRNTEAFF.

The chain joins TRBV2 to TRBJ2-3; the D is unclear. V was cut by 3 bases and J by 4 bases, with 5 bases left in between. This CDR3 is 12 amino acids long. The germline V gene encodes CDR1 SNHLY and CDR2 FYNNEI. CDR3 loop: CASSDAADTQYF. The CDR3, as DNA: TGTGCCAGCAGTGACGCGGCAGATACGCAGTATTTT.

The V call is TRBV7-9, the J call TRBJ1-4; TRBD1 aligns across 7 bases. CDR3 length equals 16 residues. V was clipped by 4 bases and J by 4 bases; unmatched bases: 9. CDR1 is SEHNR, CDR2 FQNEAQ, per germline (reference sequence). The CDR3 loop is CASSSTGPSYNEKLFF. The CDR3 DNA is TGTGCCAGCAGCTCGACAGGGCCCTCGTATAATGAAAAACTGTTTTTT.

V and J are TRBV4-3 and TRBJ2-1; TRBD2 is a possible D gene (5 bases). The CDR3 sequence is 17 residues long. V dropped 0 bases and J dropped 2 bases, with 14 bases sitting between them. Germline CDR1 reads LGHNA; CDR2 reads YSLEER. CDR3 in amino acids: CASSQDRGDYAYNEQFF. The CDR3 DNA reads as TGCGCCAGCAGCCAAGATCGTGGAGACTACGCCTACAATGAGCAGTTCTTC.

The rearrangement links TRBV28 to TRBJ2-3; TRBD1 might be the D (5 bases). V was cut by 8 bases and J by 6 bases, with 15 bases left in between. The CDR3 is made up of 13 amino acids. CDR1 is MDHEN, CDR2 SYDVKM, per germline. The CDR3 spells CASDSRAGDTQYF. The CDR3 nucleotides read TGTGCCAGCGACTCCCGCGCAGGGGATACGCAGTATTTT.

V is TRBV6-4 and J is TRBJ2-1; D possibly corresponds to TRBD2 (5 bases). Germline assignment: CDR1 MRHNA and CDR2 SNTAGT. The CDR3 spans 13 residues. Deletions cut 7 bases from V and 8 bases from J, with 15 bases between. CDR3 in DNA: TGTGCCAGCATCCCTCGGGGTTTCTATGAGCAGTTCTTC. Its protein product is CASIPRGFYEQFF.

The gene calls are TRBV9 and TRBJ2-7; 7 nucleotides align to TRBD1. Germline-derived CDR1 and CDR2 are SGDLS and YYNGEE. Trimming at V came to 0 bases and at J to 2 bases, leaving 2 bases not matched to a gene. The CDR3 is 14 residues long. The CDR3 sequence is CASSVGDSTYEQYF. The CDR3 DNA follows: TGTGCCAGCAGCGTAGGGGACAGTACCTACGAGCAGTACTTC.

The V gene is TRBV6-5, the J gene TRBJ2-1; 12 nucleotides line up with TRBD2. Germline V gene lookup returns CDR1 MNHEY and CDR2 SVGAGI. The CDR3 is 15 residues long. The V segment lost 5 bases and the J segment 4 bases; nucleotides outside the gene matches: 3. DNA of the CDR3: TGTGCCAGCAGTCCCGGGACTAGCGGGTACAATGAGCAGTTCTTC. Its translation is CASSPGTSGYNEQFF.

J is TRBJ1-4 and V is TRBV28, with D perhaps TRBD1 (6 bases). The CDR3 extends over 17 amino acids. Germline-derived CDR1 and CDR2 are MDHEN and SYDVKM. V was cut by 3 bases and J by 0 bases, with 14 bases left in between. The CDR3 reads CASSFFLQGSTNEKLFF. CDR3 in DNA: TGTGCCAGCAGTTTCTTCCTACAGGGCTCAACTAATGAAAAACTGTTTTTT.

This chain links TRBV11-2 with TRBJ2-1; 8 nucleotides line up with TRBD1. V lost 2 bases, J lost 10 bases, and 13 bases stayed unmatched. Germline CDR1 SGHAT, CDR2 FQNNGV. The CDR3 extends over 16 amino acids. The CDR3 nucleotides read TGTGCCAGCAGCTTAACAGGGGGGACTTTGGGTCAGGAGCAGTTCTTC. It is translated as CASSLTGGTLGQEQFF. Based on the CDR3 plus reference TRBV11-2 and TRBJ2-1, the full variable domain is EAGVAQSPRYKIIEKRQSVAFWCNPISGHATLYWYQQILGQGPKLLIQFQNNGVVDDSQLPKDRFSAERLKGVDSTLKIQPAKLEDSAVYLCASSLTGGTLGQEQFFGPGTRLTVL.

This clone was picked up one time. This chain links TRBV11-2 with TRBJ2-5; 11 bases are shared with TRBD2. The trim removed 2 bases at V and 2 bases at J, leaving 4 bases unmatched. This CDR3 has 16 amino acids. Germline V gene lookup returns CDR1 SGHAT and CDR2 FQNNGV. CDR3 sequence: CASSLSTSGGQETQYF. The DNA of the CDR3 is TGTGCCAGCAGCTTAAGCACTAGCGGGGGACAAGAGACCCAGTACTTC.

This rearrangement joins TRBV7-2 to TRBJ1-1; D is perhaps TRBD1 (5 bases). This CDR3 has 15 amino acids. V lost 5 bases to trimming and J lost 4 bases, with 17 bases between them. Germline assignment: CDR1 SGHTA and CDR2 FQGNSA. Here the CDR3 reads CASSTRVGAATEAFF. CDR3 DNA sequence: TGTGCCAGCAGCACTCGCGTCGGGGCGGCCACTGAAGCTTTCTTT.

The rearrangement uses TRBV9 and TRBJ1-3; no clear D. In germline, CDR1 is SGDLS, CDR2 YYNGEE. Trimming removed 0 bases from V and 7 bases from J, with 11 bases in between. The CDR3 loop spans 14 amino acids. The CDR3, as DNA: TGTGCCAGCAGCGTAGGGGCAGGTCTTAACACCATATATTTT. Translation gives CASSVGAGLNTIYF.